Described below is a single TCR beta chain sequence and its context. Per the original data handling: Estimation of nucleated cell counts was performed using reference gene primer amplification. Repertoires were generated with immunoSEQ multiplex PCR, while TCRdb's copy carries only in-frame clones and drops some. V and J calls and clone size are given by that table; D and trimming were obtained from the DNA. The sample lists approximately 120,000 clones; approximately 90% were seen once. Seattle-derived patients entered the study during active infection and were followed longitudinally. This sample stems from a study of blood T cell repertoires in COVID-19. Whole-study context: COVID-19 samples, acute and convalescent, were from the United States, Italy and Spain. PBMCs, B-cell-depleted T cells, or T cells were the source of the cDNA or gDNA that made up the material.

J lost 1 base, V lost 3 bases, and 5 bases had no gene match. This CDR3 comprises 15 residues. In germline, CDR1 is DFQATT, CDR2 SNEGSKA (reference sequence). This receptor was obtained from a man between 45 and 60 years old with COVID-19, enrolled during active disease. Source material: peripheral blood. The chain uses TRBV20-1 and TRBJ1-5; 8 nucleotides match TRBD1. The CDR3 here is CSASPGQGSNQPQHF. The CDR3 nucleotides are TGCAGTGCTAGTCCTGGACAGGGAAGCAATCAGCCCCAGCATTTT.